The 25 T cell receptor beta chains below were found in one sample sequenced in a study of cytomegalovirus exposure and HLA in healthy donors. Method: immunoSEQ multiplex PCR; TCRdb's copy keeps in-frame clones and lacks some. This sample carries 200,000 to 250,000 clones, approximately 87% of them seen once, and the ten largest clones take 4.5% to 6%. The sequenced material came from PBMCs. These receptors were taken from a woman aged 18-29 years in good health and CMV-seronegative.

The sample holds a few counts of this clone. V gene TRBV11-2 combines with J gene TRBJ2-7; maybe TRBD1 (6 bases). This CDR3 region has 14 residues. V dropped 1 base and J dropped 2 bases, with 9 bases sitting between them. Germline lookup yields CDR1 SGHAT and CDR2 FQNNGV. The CDR3 DNA reads as TGTGCCAGCAGCTTAGTGCCAGGGGCCTACGAGCAGTACTTC. It yields the protein CASSLVPGAYEQYF.

The V call is TRBV4-2, the J call TRBJ2-1; D unresolved. The germline V gene encodes CDR1 LGHNA and CDR2 YNFKEQ. The germline V and J ends were trimmed by 0 bases and 0 bases, with 9 bases remaining between them. The CDR3 is 16 residues long. CDR3 residues: CASSQDPNSSYNEQFF. The CDR3 coding sequence is TGTGCCAGCAGCCAAGATCCTAACAGCTCCTACAATGAGCAGTTCTTC.

The V call is TRBV11-2, the J call TRBJ2-5, with D unresolved. This CDR3 has 12 amino acids. V was clipped by 5 bases and J by 5 bases, with 9 bases between them. Germline CDR1 SGHAT, CDR2 FQNNGV. The CDR3: CASSPTVETQYF. CDR3 sequence (DNA): TGTGCCAGCAGCCCGACGGTGGAGACCCAGTACTTC.

The chain employs TRBV9 and TRBJ2-1; the D gene is possibly TRBD2 (6 bases). The CDR3 consists of 12 residues. The germline V gene encodes CDR1 SGDLS and CDR2 YYNGEE. V gave up 4 bases and J gave up 10 bases, with 12 bases separating them. The CDR3 DNA reads as TGTGCCAGCAGCCTTTCCCTAGCGGAGCAGTTCTTC. Its translation is CASSLSLAEQFF.

V and J are TRBV9 and TRBJ2-3, with unresolved D. CDR1 and CDR2 from the germline V gene are SGDLS and YYNGEE. V was cut by 4 bases and J by 2 bases, with 2 bases left in between. CDR3 length: 11 amino acids. The CDR3 coding sequence is TGTGCCAGCAGCAACACAGATACGCAGTATTTT. It specifies CASSNTDTQYF.

This chain connects TRBV6-1 to TRBJ2-7; 8 nucleotides match TRBD1. The CDR3 extends over 14 amino acids. The germline V gene encodes CDR1 MNHNS and CDR2 SASEGT. The trim removed 6 bases at V and 1 base at J, leaving 5 bases unmatched. The CDR3 DNA reads as TGTGCCAGCAGCACCAGGGGGCTATCCTACGAGCAGTACTTC. Its translation: CASSTRGLSYEQYF.

The rearrangement links TRBV30 to TRBJ1-4; tentative D call: TRBD1 (6 bases). From germline, CDR1 is GTSNPN and CDR2 SVGIG (reference sequence). The CDR3 covers 13 residues. Trimming took off 7 bases at V and 4 bases at J, with 13 bases between the two ends. CDR3 residues: CAFHRAVNEKLFF. CDR3 coding DNA: TGTGCCTTTCACAGGGCGGTTAATGAAAAACTGTTTTTT.

This clone was observed a few times. The genes are TRBV2 and TRBJ1-5, with a tentative D call TRBD1 (6 bases). Trimming cost V 7 bases and J 0 bases, with 13 bases left between them. From germline, CDR1 is SNHLY and CDR2 FYNNEI. The CDR3 extends over 15 amino acids. The CDR3 spells CASNQGLASNQPQHF. Here the CDR3 DNA reads TGTGCCAGCAACCAGGGGCTAGCTAGCAATCAGCCCCAGCATTTT.

The J gene is TRBJ1-5, the V gene TRBV7-9, with D possibly matching TRBD1 (5 bases). CDR1 and CDR2 (germline): SEHNR, FQNEAQ (reference sequence). V was trimmed by 1 base and J by 8 bases, leaving 12 bases between them. This CDR3 has 14 amino acids. The CDR3 DNA follows: TGTGCCAGCAGCTTAGGGGACCGGTTCGAGCCCCAGCATTTT. Amino acid sequence: CASSLGDRFEPQHF.

V and J are TRBV4-2 and TRBJ1-2; D uncertain. Germline V gene lookup returns CDR1 LGHNA and CDR2 YNFKEQ. The V end was cut by 0 bases, the J end by 8 bases, with 16 bases between. This CDR3 has 15 residues. CDR3 amino acids: CASSQDNGPYGGYTF. For the CDR3, the DNA is TGTGCCAGCAGCCAAGATAACGGCCCCTATGGGGGCTACACCTTC.

The V call is TRBV27, the J call TRBJ2-1; the match to TRBD2 covers 8 bases. Trimming at V came to 2 bases and at J to 7 bases, leaving 4 bases not matched to a gene. The CDR3 extends over 14 amino acids. Germline V gene data show CDR1 as MNHEY and CDR2 as SMNVEV (reference sequence). CDR3 coding DNA: TGTGCCAGCAGTTTACCCACGGGGGGGAATGAGCAGTTCTTC. It is translated as CASSLPTGGNEQFF.

J is TRBJ2-1 and V is TRBV6-1; D assignment may be TRBD1 or TRBD2 (5 bases each). The CDR3 loop spans 14 amino acids. The V and J ends lost 8 bases and 10 bases respectively, with 21 bases between them. The germline gives CDR1 MNHNS, CDR2 SASEGT. This chain's CDR3 is CASVGAAQRWEQFF. The CDR3 bases are TGTGCCAGCGTCGGGGCCGCACAAAGATGGGAGCAGTTCTTC.

The chain joins TRBV5-1 to TRBJ2-7; 8 bases match TRBD2. From germline, CDR1 is SGHRS and CDR2 YFSETQ. Trimming cost V 2 bases and J 5 bases; bases outside gene matches: 6. The CDR3 runs to 14 residues. CDR3 nucleotide sequence: TGCGCCAGCAGCTTAGGACTAGCTTTCGACGAGCAGTACTTC. This gives the protein CASSLGLAFDEQYF.

The chain joins TRBV20-1 to TRBJ2-7, with TRBD1 as a possible D gene (6 bases). CDR3 length: 11 residues. CDR1 DFQATT and CDR2 SNEGSKA come from the germline V gene (reference sequence). The V and J ends lost 5 bases and 2 bases respectively, with 7 bases between them. The CDR3, as DNA: TGCAGTGCTGGGACAACCTACGAGCAGTACTTC. Protein product: CSAGTTYEQYF.

This sequence joins TRBV18 and TRBJ1-4, with 10 bases lining up with TRBD1. Germline V gives CDR1 KGHSH, CDR2 LQKENI. V was pared by 3 bases and J by 6 bases, with 4 bases of the junction left unmatched. The CDR3 totals 15 residues. The CDR3, as DNA: TGTGCCAGCTCACCGCGGACAGGGGGGGATGAAAAACTGTTTTTT. Amino acids: CASSPRTGGDEKLFF. Full variable domain (outside the CDR3, taken from reference TRBV18 and TRBJ1-4): NAGVMQNPRHLVRRRGQEARLRCSPMKGHSHVYWYRQLPEEGLKFMVYLQKENIIDESGMPKERFSAEFPKEGPSILRIQQVVRGDSAAYFCASSPRTGGDEKLFFGSGTQLSVL.

The chain recombines TRBV5-6 with TRBJ1-3; D is ambiguous. Germline V gene sequence: CDR1 SGHDT, CDR2 YYEEEE. V was clipped by 0 bases and J by 1 base, with 8 bases between them. The CDR3 length is 15 residues. CDR3 DNA sequence: TGTGCCAGCAGCTTGGTCAAATATTCTGGAAACACCATATATTTT. This encodes CASSLVKYSGNTIYF.

The CDR3 spells CASSPGLQADTQYF. The CDR3 bases are TGTGCCAGCAGCCCGGGACTCCAGGCAGATACGCAGTATTTT. V gene TRBV11-3 combines with J gene TRBJ2-3; tentatively, D is TRBD2 (6 bases). The CDR3 loop spans 14 amino acids. Germline V CDR1 and CDR2: SGHNT, YENEEA. Trimming took 5 bases from V and 4 from J, leaving 13 bases between them.

The rearrangement uses TRBV10-3 and TRBJ2-2; 7 bases fit TRBD1. V shed 6 bases and J 5 bases; nucleotides not matched to a gene: 6. The CDR3 is 14 amino acids. Germline V gene sequence: CDR1 ENHRY, CDR2 SYGVKD. Written as DNA, the CDR3 is TGTGCCATCAGCGGGGCAGGGGGAACCGGGGAGCTGTTTTTT. As protein: CAISGAGGTGELFF.

The V and J genes are TRBV27 and TRBJ1-1, with no clear D. CDR3 length: 15 amino acids. Trimming stripped 6 bases from V and 0 bases from J, with 14 bases between. CDR1 is MNHEY and CDR2 is SMNVEV in the germline V gene (reference sequence). The CDR3 DNA reads as TGTGCCAGCAGCCCGCTTAAAGGTATGAACACTGAAGCTTTCTTT. Residues: CASSPLKGMNTEAFF.

This rearrangement joins TRBV6-6 to TRBJ2-1; TRBD2 matches 11 bases. The junction had 2 bases not matched to a gene; V was cut back by 4 bases and J by 6 bases. Germline assignment: CDR1 MNHNY and CDR2 SVGAGI (reference sequence). The CDR3 contains 14 residues. The CDR3 DNA follows: TGTGCCAGCAGTTCCGGGACTAGCGGCAATGAGCAGTTCTTC. As protein: CASSSGTSGNEQFF.

The rearrangement joins TRBV9 to TRBJ2-7; no firm D call. V lost 0 bases and J lost 2, with 9 bases in between. The CDR3 runs 14 residues. Germline-derived CDR1 and CDR2 are SGDLS and YYNGEE. CDR3 nucleotide sequence: TGTGCCAGCAGCGTAGGGGCAGCAGCCTACGAGCAGTACTTC. It encodes CASSVGAAAYEQYF. Looking up the rest from reference TRBV9 and TRBJ2-7 gives the full variable domain: DSGVTQTPKHLITATGQRVTLRCSPRSGDLSVYWYQQSLDQGLQFLIQYYNGEERAKGNILERFSAQQFPDLHSELNLSSLELGDSALYFCASSVGAAAYEQYFGPGTRLTVT.

V gene TRBV6-5 combines with J gene TRBJ1-3; D unclear. CDR3 length equals 15 residues. Deletions cut 8 bases from V and 0 bases from J, with 14 bases between. Germline loops: CDR1 MNHEY, CDR2 SVGAGI. The chain's CDR3 is CASSPQGSSGNTIYF. The CDR3, as DNA: TGTGCCAGCTCCCCCCAAGGCTCCTCTGGAAACACCATATATTTT.

The table lists this clone with a count of one. This CDR3 is CASSLVREGGAEAFF. The DNA for the CDR3 is TGTGCCAGCAGCTTAGTAAGGGAGGGAGGGGCTGAAGCTTTCTTT. The chain links TRBV7-9 to TRBJ1-1, with a weak D call TRBD1 (5 bases). Per the germline V gene, CDR1 is SEHNR and CDR2 is FQNEAQ (reference sequence). The length of the CDR3 is 15 residues. V dropped 1 base and J dropped 6 bases, with 15 bases sitting between them.

The V gene is TRBV29-1, the J gene TRBJ2-2; tentative D call: TRBD1 (6 bases). The germline CDR1 and CDR2 sequences are SQVTM and ANQGSEA. The CDR3 has 13 amino acids. Trimming took 6 bases from V and 7 from J, leaving 15 bases between them. The CDR3 nucleotides are TGCAGCGTGGATGCACAGGGCAGCGGGGAGCTGTTTTTT. Translated, it gives CSVDAQGSGELFF.

The chain has TRBV19 and TRBJ2-7; TRBD1 is a possible D gene (6 bases). The CDR3 runs to 16 residues. The V gene's germline CDR1 is LNHDA and CDR2 SQIVND (reference sequence). The V end lost 4 bases, the J end lost 6 bases, and 22 bases lay between the germline ends. CDR3 DNA: TGTGCCAGTAGTAAACAGGGAAATCTAACCCCGCGCGAGCAGTACTTC. Translation gives CASSKQGNLTPREQYF.